The sequence of this TCR beta chain was determined in a study of T cells in Graves' hyperthyroidism and ophthalmopathy. Study-level points and caveats: A 13 V-J model separated ophthalmopathy from stable hyperthyroidism. Peripheral blood also featured most of the thyroid clonotypes expanded above 0.001.

Amplification of TCR beta CDR3 regions used RNA as the template. The HTBI primer set was used in a first-round RT-PCR of the TCR CDR3. MiXCR was run by TCRdb on the multiplex PCR reads, yielding one entry per CDR3 protein. The data contain approximately 590,000 distinct CDR3 sequences, roughly 14% of them singletons. The CDR3 has 17 amino acids. V was pared by 0 bases and J by 1 base, with 14 bases between. Germline CDR1 SGHAT, CDR2 FQNNGV. The hyperthyroidism patients had all been newly diagnosed, and their disease duration was under 2 months. Their ages ranged from 18 to 65 years. Diagnoses were established using clinical symptoms, serum thyroxine and TRAb, thyroid ultrasound and orbital computed tomography. This clonotype has ten or more counts. Its antigen remains unidentified.

The sample comprised blood. The TCR was taken from a woman in her 30s with Graves' hyperthyroidism. The rearrangement uses TRBV11-2 and TRBJ2-3, with a weak D call TRBD2 (5 bases). The CDR3 region has the DNA TGTGCCAGCAGCTTAGATCGTGGGCGGGCACGCACAGATACGCAGTATTTT. It is translated as CASSLDRGRARTDTQYF.